This T cell receptor beta chain originates from a study of response to subunit inactivated influenza vaccine. Trimming cost V 8 bases and J 8 bases; bases outside gene matches: 8. Germline CDR1 and CDR2: LGHNA and YSLEER. This CDR3 spans 13 amino acids. Via MiXCR, TCRdb re-called the RT-PCR reads, giving one row per CDR3 protein. The table lists about 170,000 distinct CDR3 sequences, more than 10% of them singletons, with 29% in the top ten. A few counts support this clonotype. In addition, the sample was reused for a study of T cells expressing NK-cell markers. As reported in that work: Generation of TCR beta cDNA was performed by 5'RACE template switching incorporating UMIs. Of the CD8+ T cell pool in several donors, about 1.0-8% was accounted for by dominant NKG2C+ clonotypes.

The sample was CD8+ T cells sorted from PBMCs, taken about 13 days after vaccination. The chain employs TRBV4-3 and TRBJ2-2; 7 nucleotides line up with TRBD1. The receptor comes from a man aged 45 to 65 who received an inactivated influenza vaccine. The CDR3 region has the DNA TGCGCCAGCGGGACAGTCCCCGGGGGGGAGCTGTTTTTT. Its protein is CASGTVPGGELFF.